These T cell receptor beta chains were read from a single sample in a study of beta chain features in type 1 diabetes. Sequencing used immunoSEQ multiplex PCR; TCRdb keeps in-frame clones, though not all of them. The data contain around 330,000 clones, about 10% of them singletons. Material: naive CD4+ T cells from blood. Receptor source: a woman in her twenties or thirties in good health. Both conserved end residues are part of each CDR3. The D gene is left open where the match is weak. Not every row has a clone size; where given, it reads once, few, many or a size class.

size | J | V | D | CDR3 | DNA
. | TRBJ2-3 | TRBV5-4 | . | CASSGPRADTQYF | TGTGCCAGCAGCGGTCCTCGGGCAGATACGCAGTATTTT
. | TRBJ2-1 | TRBV30 | TRBD2 | CAWKGATSGSSYNEQFF | TGTGCCTGGAAGGGGGCGACTAGCGGGAGCTCCTACAATGAGCAGTTCTTC
. | TRBJ2-1 | TRBV7-3 | . | CASSLTNNEQFF | TGTGCCAGCAGCTTAACCAACAATGAGCAGTTCTTC
few | TRBJ2-7 | TRBV4-1 | . | CASSQARVDEQYF | TGCGCCAGCAGCCAAGCCAGGGTCGACGAGCAGTACTTC
few | TRBJ2-2 | TRBV7-9 | . | CASSKSRGTGELFF | TGTGCCAGCAGCAAGAGCCGGGGGACCGGGGAGCTGTTTTTT
few | TRBJ2-3 | TRBV25-1 | . | CASSEWTELDTQYF | TGTGCCAGCAGTGAATGGACAGAACTAGATACGCAGTATTTT
few | TRBJ2-7 | TRBV21-1 | . | CASGGRAPHEQYF | TGTGCCAGCGGCGGGAGGGCCCCCCACGAGCAGTACTTC
few | TRBJ2-7 | TRBV11-2 | . | CASSLGLDYEQYF | TGTGCCAGCAGCTTAGGCCTAGACTACGAGCAGTACTTC
few | TRBJ2-3 | TRBV29-1 | TRBD1 | CSVADREKTPTDTQYF | TGCAGCGTCGCGGACAGGGAAAAAACCCCCACAGATACGCAGTATTTT
. | TRBJ2-5 | TRBV6-1 | . | CASGSGSLYQETQYF | TGTGCCAGCGGATCCGGGTCACTATATCAAGAGACCCAGTACTTC
few | TRBJ1-2 | TRBV7-2 | TRBD1 | CASSSAGTGPYGYTF | TGTGCCAGCAGCTCTGCCGGGACAGGACCCTATGGCTACACCTTC
few | TRBJ2-7 | TRBV27 | TRBD2 | CASSSGLAGGPIHEQYF | TGTGCCAGCAGTTCGGGACTAGCGGGAGGGCCTATCCACGAGCAGTACTTC
few | TRBJ2-1 | TRBV6-6 | TRBD2 | CASTQGGLATYNEQFF | TGTGCCAGCACCCAAGGCGGACTAGCCACCTACAATGAGCAGTTCTTC
few | TRBJ2-5 | TRBV11-2 | . | CASSSIAGEETQYF | TGTGCCAGCAGCTCCATCGCAGGGGAAGAGACCCAGTACTTC
. | TRBJ1-2 | TRBV6-4 | TRBD1 | CASSDSGQGTGGYTF | TGTGCCAGCAGTGATTCGGGACAGGGGACGGGAGGCTACACCTTC